This passage covers 4 T cell receptor beta chains from one sample sequenced in a study of T cells after yellow fever vaccination. MiXCR was run by TCRdb on the 5' RACE reads, yielding one entry per CDR3 protein. The sample has a few hundred thousand distinct CDR3 sequences, roughly 19% seen once; the top ten hold around an eighth. Here the sequenced sample was PBMCs, taken 15 days after the yellow fever booster vaccination. Every receptor here comes from a man aged 30 to 39 who received the YFV17D yellow fever vaccine.

The J gene is TRBJ2-7, the V gene TRBV27; a possible D gene is TRBD1 (6 bases). CDR3 length equals 18 residues. Germline-derived CDR1 and CDR2 are MNHEY and SMNVEV (reference sequence). The V end lost 0 bases, the J end lost 1 base, and 19 bases lay between the germline ends. The CDR3, as DNA: TGTGCCAGCAGTTTATCGCGCTCAGGGGTAAGAGGATCCTACGAGCAGTACTTC. Encoded protein: CASSLSRSGVRGSYEQYF.

The rearrangement joins TRBV20-1 to TRBJ2-7, with 10 bases aligning to TRBD2. The CDR3 is made up of 15 amino acids. The V gene end was trimmed by 2 bases and the J gene end by 0 bases; junction bases not matched to a gene: 4. Germline-derived CDR1 and CDR2 are DFQATT and SNEGSKA (reference sequence). CDR3 DNA: TGCAGTGCTAGAATTCTAGCGGGAGCCTCCTACGAGCAGTACTTC. Its protein is CSARILAGASYEQYF.

There are many counts of this clonotype. The chain links TRBV29-1 to TRBJ2-3, with D unclear. Between the trimmed V and J ends, which lost 4 bases and 1 base, there was a span of 6 bases. This CDR3 spans 12 amino acids. Germline CDR1 reads SQVTM; CDR2 reads ANQGSEA. As DNA, the CDR3 is TGCAGCGTTGGAGTCGGCACAGATACGCAGTATTTT. Protein sequence: CSVGVGTDTQYF.

The CDR3 sequence: CATEAGLGNSPLHF. The CDR3 bases are TGTGCCACCGAGGCCGGCCTCGGGAATTCACCCCTCCACTTT. The V call is TRBV24-1, the J call TRBJ1-6; D uncertain. The CDR3 contains 14 residues. The germline gives CDR1 KGHDR, CDR2 SFDVKD. V lost 9 bases to trimming and J lost 7 bases, with 15 bases between them.